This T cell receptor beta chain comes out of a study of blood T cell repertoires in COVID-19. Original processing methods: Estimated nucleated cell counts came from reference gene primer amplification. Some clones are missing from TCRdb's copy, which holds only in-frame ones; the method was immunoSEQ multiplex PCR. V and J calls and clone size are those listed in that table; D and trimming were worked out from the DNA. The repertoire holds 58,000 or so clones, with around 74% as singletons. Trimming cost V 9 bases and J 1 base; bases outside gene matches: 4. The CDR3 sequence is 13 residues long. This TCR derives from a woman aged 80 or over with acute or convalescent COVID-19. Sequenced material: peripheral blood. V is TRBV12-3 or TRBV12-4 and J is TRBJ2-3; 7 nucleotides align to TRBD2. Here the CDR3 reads CASGAGRTDTQYF. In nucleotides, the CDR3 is TGTGCCAGTGGAGCGGGGCGCACAGATACGCAGTATTTT.